One T cell receptor (beta chain) is described in this entry. Its target is unknown. One junction end disagrees with the germline gene, perhaps due to a read error. Germline V CDR1 and CDR2: PRHDT, FYEKMQ (reference sequence). The CDR3 contains 17 residues. A modified ARM-PCR protocol with three rounds of nested PCR amplified TCRbeta. A single record per CDR3 protein comes from TCRdb applying MiXCR to the multiplex PCR reads. The repertoire includes 90,000 to 100,000 distinct CDR3 sequences, roughly 78% of them detected once, and about 29% sits in the top ten. The sample belongs to a study of tumor and adjacent non-tumor tissue in lung cancer. About the study: There were some 12 adenocarcinoma, a couple of squamous cell carcinoma and 1 small cell lung cancer cases. Study results and limitations: Normal lung showed higher cumulative top 100 clone frequency than tumor.

RNA was extracted from bulk tissue without any cell sorting. The normal lung tissue was taken more than 3 cm from the tumor edge. Material for sequencing was distant non-tumor lung tissue. The gene calls are TRBV13 and TRBJ1-6, with a weak D call TRBD1 (6 bases). The origin of this receptor is a man in his fifties or sixties with small cell lung cancer. In DNA, the CDR3 is TGTGCCAACAGCCAAAACGACAGGAGCTCCTATAATTCACCCCTCCACTTT. Translation: CANSQNDRSSYNSPLHF.